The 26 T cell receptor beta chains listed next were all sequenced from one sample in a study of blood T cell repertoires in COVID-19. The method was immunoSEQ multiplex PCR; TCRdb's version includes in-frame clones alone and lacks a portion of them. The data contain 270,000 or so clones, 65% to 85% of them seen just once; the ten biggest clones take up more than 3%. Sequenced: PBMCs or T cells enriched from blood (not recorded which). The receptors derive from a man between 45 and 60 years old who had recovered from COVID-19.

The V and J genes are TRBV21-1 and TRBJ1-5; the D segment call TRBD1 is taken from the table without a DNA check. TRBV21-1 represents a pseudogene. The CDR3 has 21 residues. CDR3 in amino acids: CASSKNRDRGRRTRSNQPQHF. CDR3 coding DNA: TGTGCCAGCAGCAAGAACCGGGACAGGGGGCGCAGAACTAGGAGCAATCAGCCCCAGCATTTT.

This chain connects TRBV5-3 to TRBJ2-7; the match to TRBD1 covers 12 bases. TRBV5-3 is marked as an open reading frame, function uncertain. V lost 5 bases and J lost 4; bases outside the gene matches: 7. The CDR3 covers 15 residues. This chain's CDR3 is CARSSRDRGPYEQYF. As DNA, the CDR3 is TGTGCCAGAAGTTCAAGGGACAGGGGGCCTTACGAGCAGTACTTC.

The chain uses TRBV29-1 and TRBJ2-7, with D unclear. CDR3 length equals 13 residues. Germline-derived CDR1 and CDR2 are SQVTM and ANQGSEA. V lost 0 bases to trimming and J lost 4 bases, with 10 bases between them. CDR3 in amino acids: CSVEDSASYEQYF. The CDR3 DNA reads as TGCAGCGTTGAAGATTCCGCCAGTTACGAGCAGTACTTC.

The CDR3 sequence is CASSLGQGALNTEAFF. CDR3 coding DNA: TGTGCCAGCAGCTTGGGACAGGGCGCCCTGAACACTGAAGCTTTCTTT. V gene TRBV2 combines with J gene TRBJ1-1; 9 bases align to TRBD1. V lost 6 bases and J lost 0; bases outside the gene matches: 8. The length of the CDR3 is 16 residues. Germline V CDR1 and CDR2: SNHLY, FYNNEI.

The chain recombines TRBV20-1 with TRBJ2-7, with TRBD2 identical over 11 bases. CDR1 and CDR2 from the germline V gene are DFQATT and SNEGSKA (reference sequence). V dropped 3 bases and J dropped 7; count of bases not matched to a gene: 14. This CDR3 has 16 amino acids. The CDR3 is CSASSLVLAGAWEQYF. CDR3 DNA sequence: TGCAGTGCTAGTTCCCTCGTACTAGCGGGAGCTTGGGAGCAGTACTTC.

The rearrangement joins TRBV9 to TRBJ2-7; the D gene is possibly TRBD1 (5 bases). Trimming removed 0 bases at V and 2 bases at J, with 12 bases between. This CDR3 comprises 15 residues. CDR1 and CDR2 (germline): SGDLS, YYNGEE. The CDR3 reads CASSVGVGPAYEQYF. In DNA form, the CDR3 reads TGTGCCAGCAGCGTAGGTGTGGGGCCAGCCTACGAGCAGTACTTC.

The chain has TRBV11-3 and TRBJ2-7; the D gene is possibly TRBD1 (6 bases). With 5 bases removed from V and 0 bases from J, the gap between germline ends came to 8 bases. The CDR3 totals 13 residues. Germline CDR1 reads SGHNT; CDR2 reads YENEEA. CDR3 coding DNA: TGTGCCAGCAGCCCCAGGGGCTCCTACGAGCAGTACTTC. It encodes CASSPRGSYEQYF.

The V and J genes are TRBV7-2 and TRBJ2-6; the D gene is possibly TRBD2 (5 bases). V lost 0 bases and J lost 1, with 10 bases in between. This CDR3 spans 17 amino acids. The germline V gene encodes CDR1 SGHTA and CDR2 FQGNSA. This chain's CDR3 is CASSLAFGESGANVLTF. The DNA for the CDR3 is TGTGCCAGCAGCTTAGCTTTCGGGGAATCTGGGGCCAACGTCCTGACTTTC.

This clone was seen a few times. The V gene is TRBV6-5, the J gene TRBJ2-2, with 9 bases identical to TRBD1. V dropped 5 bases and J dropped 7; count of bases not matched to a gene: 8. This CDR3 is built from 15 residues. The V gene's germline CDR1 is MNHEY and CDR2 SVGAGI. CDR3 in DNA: TGTGCCAGCAGTAAGCAACAGGGGGCGATCGGGGAGCTGTTTTTT. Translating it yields CASSKQQGAIGELFF.

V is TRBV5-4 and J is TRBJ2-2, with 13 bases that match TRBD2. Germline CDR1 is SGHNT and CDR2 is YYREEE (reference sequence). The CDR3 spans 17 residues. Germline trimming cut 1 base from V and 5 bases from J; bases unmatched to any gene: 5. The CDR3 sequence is CASSLLRGLAGTGELFF. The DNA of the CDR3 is TGTGCCAGCAGCTTGCTACGGGGACTAGCGGGGACCGGGGAGCTGTTTTTT.

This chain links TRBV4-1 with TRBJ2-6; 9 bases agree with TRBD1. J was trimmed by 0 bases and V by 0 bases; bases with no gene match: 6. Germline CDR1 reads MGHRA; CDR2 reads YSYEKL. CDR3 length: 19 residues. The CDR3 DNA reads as TGCGCCAGCAGCCAAGAGACGGGACAGGGAAGCTCTGGGGCCAACGTCCTGACTTTC. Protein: CASSQETGQGSSGANVLTF.

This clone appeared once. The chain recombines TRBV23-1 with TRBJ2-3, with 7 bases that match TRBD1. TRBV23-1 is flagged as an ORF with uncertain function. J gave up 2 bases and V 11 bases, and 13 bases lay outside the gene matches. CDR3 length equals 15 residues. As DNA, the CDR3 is TGCGCCGGGACAGACCCACTAAAAGCCACAGATACGCAGTATTTT. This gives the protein CAGTDPLKATDTQYF.

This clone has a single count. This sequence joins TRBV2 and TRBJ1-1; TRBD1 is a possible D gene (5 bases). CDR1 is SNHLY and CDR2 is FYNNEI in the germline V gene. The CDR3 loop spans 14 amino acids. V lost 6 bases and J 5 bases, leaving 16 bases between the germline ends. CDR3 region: CASSVLEDKTEAFF. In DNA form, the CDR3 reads TGTGCCAGCAGCGTCCTAGAGGACAAGACTGAAGCTTTCTTT.

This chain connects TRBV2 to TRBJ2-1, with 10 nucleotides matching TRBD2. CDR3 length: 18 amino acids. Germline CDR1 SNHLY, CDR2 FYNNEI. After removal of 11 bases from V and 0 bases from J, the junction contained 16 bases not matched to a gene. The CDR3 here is CAVILAGPTFLSYNEQFF. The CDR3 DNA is TGTGCCGTGATACTAGCGGGACCAACTTTTCTCTCCTACAATGAGCAGTTCTTC.

The CDR3 DNA reads as TGTGCCAGCAGCCTCCGGACTAGCGGGCACCAAGAGACCCAGTACTTC. Encoded protein: CASSLRTSGHQETQYF. The chain links TRBV11-2 to TRBJ2-5, with TRBD2 matching 11 bases. The CDR3 is 16 amino acids. V lost 5 bases and J lost 0; bases outside the gene matches: 5. Germline V gene sequence: CDR1 SGHAT, CDR2 FQNNGV.

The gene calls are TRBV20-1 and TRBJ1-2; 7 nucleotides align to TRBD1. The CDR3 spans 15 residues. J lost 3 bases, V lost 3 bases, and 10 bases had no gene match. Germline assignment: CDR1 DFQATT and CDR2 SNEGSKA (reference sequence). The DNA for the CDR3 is TGCAGTGCTAGTGGGATGACAGGGTGGGACTATGGCTACACCTTC. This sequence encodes CSASGMTGWDYGYTF.

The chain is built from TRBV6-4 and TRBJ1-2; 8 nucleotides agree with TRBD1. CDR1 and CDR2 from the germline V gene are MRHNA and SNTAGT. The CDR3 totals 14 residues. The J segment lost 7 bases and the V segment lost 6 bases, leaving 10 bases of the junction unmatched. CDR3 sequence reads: CASSLTQGAGGYTF. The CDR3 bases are TGTGCCAGCAGCCTGACTCAGGGGGCAGGTGGCTACACCTTC.

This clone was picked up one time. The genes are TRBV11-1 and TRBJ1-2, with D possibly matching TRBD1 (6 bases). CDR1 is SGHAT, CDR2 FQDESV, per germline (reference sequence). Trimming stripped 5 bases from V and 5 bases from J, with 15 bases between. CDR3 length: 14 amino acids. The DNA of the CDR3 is TGTGCCAGCAGCCCCGAGCAGGGGAGTTATGGCTACACCTTC. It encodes CASSPEQGSYGYTF.

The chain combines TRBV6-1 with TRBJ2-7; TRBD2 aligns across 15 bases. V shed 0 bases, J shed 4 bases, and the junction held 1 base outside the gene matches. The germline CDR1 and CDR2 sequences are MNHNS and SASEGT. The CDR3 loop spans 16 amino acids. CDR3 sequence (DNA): TGTGCCAGCAGTGAAGCAGGACTAGCGGGGGGGTACGAGCAGTACTTC. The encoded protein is CASSEAGLAGGYEQYF.

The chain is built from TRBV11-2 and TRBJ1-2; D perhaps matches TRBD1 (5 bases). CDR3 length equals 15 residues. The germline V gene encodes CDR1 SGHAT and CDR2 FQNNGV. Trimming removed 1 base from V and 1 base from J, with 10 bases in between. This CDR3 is CASSLAPQVNYGYTF. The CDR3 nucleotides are TGTGCCAGCAGCTTAGCCCCACAGGTTAACTATGGCTACACCTTC.

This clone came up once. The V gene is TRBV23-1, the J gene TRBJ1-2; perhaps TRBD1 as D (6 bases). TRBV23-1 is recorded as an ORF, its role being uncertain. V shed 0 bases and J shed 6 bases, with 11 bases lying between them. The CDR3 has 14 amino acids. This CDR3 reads CASSQSTGPDGYTF. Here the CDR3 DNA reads TGCGCCAGCAGTCAATCGACAGGACCTGATGGCTACACCTTC.

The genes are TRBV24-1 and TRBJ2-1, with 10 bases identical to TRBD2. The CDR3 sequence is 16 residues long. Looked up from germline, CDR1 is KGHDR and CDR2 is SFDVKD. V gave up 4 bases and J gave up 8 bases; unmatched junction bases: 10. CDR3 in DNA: TGTGCCACCAGTGACCGTAGCGGGGGGACGGTGGATGAGCAGTTCTTC. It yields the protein CATSDRSGGTVDEQFF.

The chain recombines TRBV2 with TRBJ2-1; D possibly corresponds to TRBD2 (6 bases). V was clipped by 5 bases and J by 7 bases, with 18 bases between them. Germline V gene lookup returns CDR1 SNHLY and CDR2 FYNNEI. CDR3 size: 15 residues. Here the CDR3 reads CASSPDGGVGNEQFF. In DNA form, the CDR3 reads TGTGCCAGCAGTCCCGACGGGGGAGTAGGGAATGAGCAGTTCTTC.

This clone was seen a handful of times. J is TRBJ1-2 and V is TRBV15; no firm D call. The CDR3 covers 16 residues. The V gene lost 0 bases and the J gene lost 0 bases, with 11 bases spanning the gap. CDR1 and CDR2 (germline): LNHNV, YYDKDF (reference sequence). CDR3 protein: CATSRDQQVPNYGYTF. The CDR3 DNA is TGTGCCACCAGCAGAGATCAGCAGGTGCCTAACTATGGCTACACCTTC.

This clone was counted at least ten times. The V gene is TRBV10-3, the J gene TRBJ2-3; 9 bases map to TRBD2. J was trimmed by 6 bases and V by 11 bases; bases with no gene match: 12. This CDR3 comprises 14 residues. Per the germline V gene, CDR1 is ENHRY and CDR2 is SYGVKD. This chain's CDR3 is CAASVAGARDTQYF. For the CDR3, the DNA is TGTGCCGCGTCGGTAGCGGGAGCTAGGGATACGCAGTATTTT.

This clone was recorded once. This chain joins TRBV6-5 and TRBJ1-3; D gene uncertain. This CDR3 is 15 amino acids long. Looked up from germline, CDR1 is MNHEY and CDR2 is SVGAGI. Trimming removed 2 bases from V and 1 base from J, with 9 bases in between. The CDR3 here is CASSYVARSGNTIYF. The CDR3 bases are TGTGCCAGCAGTTACGTAGCGAGGTCTGGAAACACCATATATTTT.